Sequencing of this T cell receptor (beta chain) was carried out in a study of blood T cell repertoires in COVID-19. Study background: Acute and convalescent COVID-19 samples came from the United States, Italy and Spain. The analysed material was cDNA or gDNA that came from T cells, B-cell-depleted T cells, or PBMCs.

Source study methods: Reference gene primer amplification gave nucleated cell count estimates. The data were produced by immunoSEQ multiplex PCR, yet TCRdb's version contains in-frame clones alone and is incomplete. V, J and clone size are taken as reported in that table, and D and trimming were inferred from the DNA itself. The table shows 50,000 or so clones, with over 75% occurring only once. The germline V gene encodes CDR1 SGDLS and CDR2 YYNGEE. Trimming cost V 2 bases and J 0 bases, with 12 bases left between them. CDR3 size: 16 residues. V and J are TRBV9 and TRBJ1-3, with D uncertain. This sequence was found in a human donor in a cohort sampled during active COVID-19. The material sequenced was peripheral blood. CDR3 bases: TGTGCCAGCAGCGTTGGCGGCACGAGCTCTGGAAACACCATATATTTT. It is translated as CASSVGGTSSGNTIYF.